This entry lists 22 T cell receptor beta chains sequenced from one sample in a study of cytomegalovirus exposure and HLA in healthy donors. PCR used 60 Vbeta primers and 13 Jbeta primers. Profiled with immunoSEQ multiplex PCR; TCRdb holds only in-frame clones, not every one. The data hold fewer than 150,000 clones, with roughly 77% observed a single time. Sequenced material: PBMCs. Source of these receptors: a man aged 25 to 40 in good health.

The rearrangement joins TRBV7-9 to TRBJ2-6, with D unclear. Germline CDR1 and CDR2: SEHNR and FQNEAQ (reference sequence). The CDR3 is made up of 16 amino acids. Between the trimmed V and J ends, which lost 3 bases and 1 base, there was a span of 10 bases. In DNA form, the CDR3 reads TGTGCCAGCAGCTTTCACAAGAAATCTGGGGCCAACGTCCTGACTTTC. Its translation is CASSFHKKSGANVLTF.

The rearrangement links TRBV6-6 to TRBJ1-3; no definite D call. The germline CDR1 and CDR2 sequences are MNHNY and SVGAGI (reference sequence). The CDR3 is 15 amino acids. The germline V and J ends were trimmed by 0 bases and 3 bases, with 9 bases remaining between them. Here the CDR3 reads CASSYSIVVGNTIYF. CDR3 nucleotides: TGTGCCAGCAGTTACTCGATAGTAGTTGGAAACACCATATATTTT.

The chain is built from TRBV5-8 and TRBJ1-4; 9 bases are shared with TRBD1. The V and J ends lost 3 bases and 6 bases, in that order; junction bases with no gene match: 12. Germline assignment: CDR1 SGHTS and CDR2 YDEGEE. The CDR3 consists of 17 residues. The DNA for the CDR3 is TGTGCCAGCAGCTGGGGGGCCCCGGGACAGGGCGATGAAAAACTGTTTTTT. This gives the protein CASSWGAPGQGDEKLFF.

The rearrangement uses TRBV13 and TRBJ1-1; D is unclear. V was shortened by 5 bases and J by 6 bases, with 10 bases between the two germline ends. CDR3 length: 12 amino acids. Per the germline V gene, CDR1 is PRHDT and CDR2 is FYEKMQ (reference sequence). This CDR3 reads CASSGGGAEAFF. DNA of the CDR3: TGTGCCAGCAGCGGCGGAGGCGCTGAAGCTTTCTTT.

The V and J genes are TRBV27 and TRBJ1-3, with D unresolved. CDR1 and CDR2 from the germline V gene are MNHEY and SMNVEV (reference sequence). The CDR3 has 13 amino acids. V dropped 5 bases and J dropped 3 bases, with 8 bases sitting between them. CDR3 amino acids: CASSHTNGNTIYF. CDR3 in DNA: TGTGCCAGCAGTCATACTAATGGAAACACCATATATTTT.

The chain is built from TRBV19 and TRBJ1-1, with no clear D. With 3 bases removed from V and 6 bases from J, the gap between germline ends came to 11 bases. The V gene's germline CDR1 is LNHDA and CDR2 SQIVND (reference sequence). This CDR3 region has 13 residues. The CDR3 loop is CASSIGVGPEAFF. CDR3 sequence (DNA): TGTGCCAGTAGTATCGGAGTGGGTCCTGAAGCTTTCTTT. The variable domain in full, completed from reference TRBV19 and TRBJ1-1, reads DGGITQSPKYLFRKEGQNVTLSCEQNLNHDAMYWYRQDPGQGLRLIYYSQIVNDFQKGDIAEGYSVSREKKESFPLTVTSAQKNPTAFYLCASSIGVGPEAFFGQGTRLTVV.

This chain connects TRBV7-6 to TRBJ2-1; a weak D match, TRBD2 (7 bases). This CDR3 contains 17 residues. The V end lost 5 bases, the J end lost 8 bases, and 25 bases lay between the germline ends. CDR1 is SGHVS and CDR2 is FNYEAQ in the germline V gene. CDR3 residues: CASSQILGGGGHYEQFF. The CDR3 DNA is TGTGCCAGCAGCCAAATCTTGGGGGGGGGCGGTCATTATGAGCAGTTCTTC.

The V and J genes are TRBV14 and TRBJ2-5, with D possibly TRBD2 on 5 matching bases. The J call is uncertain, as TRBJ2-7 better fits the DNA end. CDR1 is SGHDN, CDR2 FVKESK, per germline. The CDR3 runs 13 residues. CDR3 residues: CASSRGSYSEQYF. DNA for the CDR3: TGTGCCAGCAGCCGTGGGAGTTATAGCGAGCAGTACTTC.

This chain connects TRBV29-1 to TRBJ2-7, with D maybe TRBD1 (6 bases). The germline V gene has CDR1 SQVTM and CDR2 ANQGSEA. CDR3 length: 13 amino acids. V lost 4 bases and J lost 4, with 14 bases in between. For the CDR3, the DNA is TGCAGCGTTGGAACAGGGCTCCGGTACGAGCAGTACTTC. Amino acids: CSVGTGLRYEQYF.

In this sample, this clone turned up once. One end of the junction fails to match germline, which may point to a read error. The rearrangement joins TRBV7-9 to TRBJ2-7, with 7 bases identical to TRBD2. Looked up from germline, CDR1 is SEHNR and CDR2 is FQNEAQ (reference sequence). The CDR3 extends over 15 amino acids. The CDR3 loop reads CSSSLAGEPFHEQYF. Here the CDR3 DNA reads TGTTCCAGCAGCCTCGCGGGGGAACCCTTCCACGAGCAGTACTTC.

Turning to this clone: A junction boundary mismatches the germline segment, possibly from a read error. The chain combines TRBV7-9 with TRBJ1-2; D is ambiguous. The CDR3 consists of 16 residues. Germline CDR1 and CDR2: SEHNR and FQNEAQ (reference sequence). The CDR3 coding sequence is TGTTCCAGCAGCTTAGGGCCGGGAGACATTCCCTATGGCTACACCTTC. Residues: CSSSLGPGDIPYGYTF.

CDR3 in DNA: TGTGCCAGCACCGAAGACAGGGGGTATGGGGACACCATATATTTT. It is translated as CASTEDRGYGDTIYF. The chain employs TRBV6-6 and TRBJ1-3, with 9 bases that match TRBD1. V trimming: 7 bases; J trimming: 8 bases; junction bases outside the gene matches: 12. Germline CDR1 is MNHNY and CDR2 is SVGAGI (reference sequence). The CDR3 consists of 15 residues.

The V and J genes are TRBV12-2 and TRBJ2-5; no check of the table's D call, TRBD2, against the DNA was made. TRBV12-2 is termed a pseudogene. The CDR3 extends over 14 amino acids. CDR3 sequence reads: CASRELADQETQYF. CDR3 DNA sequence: TGTGCAAGTCGCGAGCTAGCGGACCAAGAGACCCAGTACTTC.

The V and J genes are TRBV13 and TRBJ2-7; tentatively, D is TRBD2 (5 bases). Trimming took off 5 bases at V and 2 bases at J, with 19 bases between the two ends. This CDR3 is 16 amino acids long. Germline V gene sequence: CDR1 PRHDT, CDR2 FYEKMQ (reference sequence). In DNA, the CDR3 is TGTGCCAGCAGCCAGGACTCCCGTAGCTTCCCCTACGAGCAGTACTTC. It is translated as CASSQDSRSFPYEQYF.

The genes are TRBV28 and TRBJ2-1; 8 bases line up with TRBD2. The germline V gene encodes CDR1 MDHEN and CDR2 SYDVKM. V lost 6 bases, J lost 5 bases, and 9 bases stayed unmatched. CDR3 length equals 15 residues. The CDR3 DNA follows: TGTGCCAGCAGCCCCGGGGGGGCGGGGGACAATGAGCAGTTCTTC. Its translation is CASSPGGAGDNEQFF.

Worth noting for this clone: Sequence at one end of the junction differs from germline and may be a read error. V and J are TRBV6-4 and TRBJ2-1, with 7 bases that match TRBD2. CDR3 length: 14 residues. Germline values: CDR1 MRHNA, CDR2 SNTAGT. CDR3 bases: TGTGTCAGCAGTCATTTAAGCGGGGCCAATGAGCAGTTCTTC. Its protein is CVSSHLSGANEQFF.

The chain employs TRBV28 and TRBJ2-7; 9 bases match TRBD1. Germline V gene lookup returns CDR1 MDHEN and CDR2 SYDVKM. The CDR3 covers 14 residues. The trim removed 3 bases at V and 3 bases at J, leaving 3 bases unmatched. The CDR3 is CASSLQTGGYEQYF. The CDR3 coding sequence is TGTGCCAGCAGTTTGCAGACAGGGGGCTACGAGCAGTACTTC.

CDR3 sequence reads: CASSRRQGIRTGELFF. The CDR3 region has the DNA TGTGCCAGCAGCCGCCGACAGGGGATACGTACCGGGGAGCTGTTTTTT. The V gene is TRBV28, the J gene TRBJ2-2; TRBD1 matches 8 bases. CDR1 and CDR2 from the germline V gene are MDHEN and SYDVKM. This CDR3 has 16 amino acids. The trim removed 6 bases at V and 5 bases at J, leaving 11 bases unmatched.

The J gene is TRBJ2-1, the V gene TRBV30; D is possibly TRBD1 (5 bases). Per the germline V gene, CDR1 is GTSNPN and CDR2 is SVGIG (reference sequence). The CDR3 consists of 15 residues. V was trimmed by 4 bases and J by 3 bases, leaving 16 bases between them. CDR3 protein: CAWTTGAGGYNEQFF. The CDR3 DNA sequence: TGTGCCTGGACCACTGGGGCAGGCGGCTACAATGAGCAGTTCTTC.

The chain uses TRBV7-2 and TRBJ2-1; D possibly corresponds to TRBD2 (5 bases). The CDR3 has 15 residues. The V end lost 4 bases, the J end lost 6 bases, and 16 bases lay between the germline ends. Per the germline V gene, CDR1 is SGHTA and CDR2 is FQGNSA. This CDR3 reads CASSWEIPTSNEQFF. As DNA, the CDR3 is TGTGCCAGCAGCTGGGAGATCCCGACCAGCAATGAGCAGTTCTTC.

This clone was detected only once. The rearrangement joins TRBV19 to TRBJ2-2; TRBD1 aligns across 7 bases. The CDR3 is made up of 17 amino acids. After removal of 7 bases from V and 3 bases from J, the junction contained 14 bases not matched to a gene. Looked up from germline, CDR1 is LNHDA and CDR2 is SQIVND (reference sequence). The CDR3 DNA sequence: TGTGCCAGTAATAGTATAAGAGCCCAGGGGGACACCGGGGAGCTGTTTTTT. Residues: CASNSIRAQGDTGELFF. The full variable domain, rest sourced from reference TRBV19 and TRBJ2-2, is DGGITQSPKYLFRKEGQNVTLSCEQNLNHDAMYWYRQDPGQGLRLIYYSQIVNDFQKGDIAEGYSVSREKKESFPLTVTSAQKNPTAFYLCASNSIRAQGDTGELFFGEGSRLTVL.

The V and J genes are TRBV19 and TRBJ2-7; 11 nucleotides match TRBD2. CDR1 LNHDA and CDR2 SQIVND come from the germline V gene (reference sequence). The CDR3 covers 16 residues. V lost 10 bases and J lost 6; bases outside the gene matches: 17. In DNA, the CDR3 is TGTGCCAAGGCTAGCGGGAGGCAATATGAAGTGCGCGAGCAGTACTTC. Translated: CAKASGRQYEVREQYF.